The clone carrying this TCR beta chain has more than one count but fewer than ten. This record comes from a study of spatial heterogeneity in lung cancer. Across the whole study: Those follow-up PBMC samples that were available underwent sequencing, at a median interval of around 26 months following resection.

TCRdb reprocessed the 5' RACE reads with MiXCR, giving one entry per CDR3 protein. The sample consists of around 110,000 distinct CDR3 sequences, less than 15% of them appearing once. Time point defined: blood at routine non-recurrence follow-up after resection. Whole RNA from tumor, nontumor lung or frozen PBMC was sequenced unsorted. Per the germline V gene, CDR1 is SGHRS and CDR2 is YFSETQ. Trimming pared 0 bases from V and 4 bases from J, leaving 10 bases between. The CDR3 loop spans 14 amino acids. V and J are TRBV5-1 and TRBJ2-5; either TRBD1 or TRBD2 may fit D (5 bases each). Specimen: PBMCs, collected at follow-up. The clonotype was recovered from a male donor with early-stage non-small cell lung cancer. For the CDR3, the DNA is TGCGCCAGCAGCTTGGAAGCAGGGAGAGAGACCCAGTACTTC. Protein sequence: CASSLEAGRETQYF.